The clone carrying this TCR beta chain has a count of ten or more. The data are from a study of T-cell reconstitution after alpha-beta-depleted transplantation in children. A TCRbeta library incorporating unique molecular identifiers was prepared. TCRdb fed the PCR reads into MiXCR, producing one record per CDR3 protein. The repertoire consists of about 230,000 distinct CDR3 sequences, with 12% occurring once and the leading ten covering about 2.4%. Germline-derived CDR1 and CDR2 are DFQATT and SNEGSKA (reference sequence). V lost 0 bases and J 6 bases, leaving 30 bases between the germline ends. The CDR3 has 20 residues.

Here the sequenced sample was PBMCs from the stem cell graft donor, taken from the stem cell graft. The origin of this receptor is a human donor who donated a stem cell graft to a child with acute lymphoblastic leukemia. This chain uses TRBV20-1 with TRBJ2-1; D tentatively fits TRBD1 or TRBD2 (5 bases each). The CDR3 sequence is CSARDLYYASRGPTVNEQFF. CDR3 nucleotide sequence: TGCAGTGCTAGAGATCTTTATTACGCTTCCCGGGGCCCCACAGTCAATGAGCAGTTCTTC.